Below, 31 T cell receptor beta chains from the same sample are listed, as sequenced in a study of Graves' ophthalmopathy and Graves' hyperthyroidism. Using RNA transcripts, the TCR beta CDR3 regions were amplified. First-round RT-PCR employed HTBI primers, with a second-round multiplex PCR after it. TCRdb ran MiXCR on the multiplex PCR reads and lists one entry per CDR3 protein. Here the sample spans over 450,000 distinct CDR3 sequences, under 15% being singletons. The sample consisted of blood. These receptors all come from a woman in her twenties or thirties with Graves' ophthalmopathy.

At least ten counts were recorded for this clonotype. The rearrangement links TRBV28 to TRBJ1-1; possibly TRBD1 for D (6 bases). The V end was cut by 2 bases, the J end by 4 bases, with 11 bases between. The CDR3 totals 14 residues. CDR1 MDHEN and CDR2 SYDVKM come from the germline V gene. The CDR3 coding sequence is TGTGCCAGCAGTTTAATCGGGGGCGGCACTGAAGCTTTCTTT. It translates to CASSLIGGGTEAFF.

This clonotype was seen repeatedly, ten times or more. The chain combines TRBV6-1 with TRBJ2-7; D not resolved. CDR3 size: 14 residues. Trimming removed 6 bases from V and 2 bases from J, with 14 bases in between. Per the germline V gene, CDR1 is MNHNS and CDR2 is SASEGT. CDR3 amino acids: CASSTHDGPYEQYF. The CDR3 nucleotides are TGTGCCAGCAGCACCCATGACGGACCCTACGAGCAGTACTTC.

Comments on this clonotype: One base away lies a much larger clone, so this may be a sequencing read error. The chain combines TRBV27 with TRBJ1-6; TRBD1 matches at 9 bases. The germline V gene has CDR1 MNHEY and CDR2 SMNVEV (reference sequence). The CDR3 spans 14 residues. The CDR3 nucleotides read TGTGCCAGCAGTTCTGGGACAGGGCAATCACACCTCCACTTT. Protein sequence: CASSSGTGQSHLHF.

On this clonotype: This may be a read error, as it is one base from a much larger clone. The rearrangement links TRBV27 to TRBJ2-5; D remains unclear. CDR3 length: 12 residues. Germline V gene lookup returns CDR1 MNHEY and CDR2 SMNVEV (reference sequence). This CDR3 is CASNDPGETQDF. The CDR3 DNA is TGTGCCAGCAATGATCCCGGCGAGACCCAGGACTTC.

This chain links TRBV4-1 with TRBJ2-2; possible D gene TRBD1, 9 bases. Between the trimmed V and J ends, which lost 3 bases and 6 bases, there was a span of 17 bases. CDR1 and CDR2 from the germline V gene are MGHRA and YSYEKL. The CDR3 is made up of 16 amino acids. CDR3 protein: CASSHRQGGLAGELFF. The CDR3 DNA reads TGCGCCAGCAGCCACAGACAGGGGGGACTAGCCGGGGAGCTGTTTTTT.

This chain connects TRBV10-3 to TRBJ1-5; D unresolved. CDR3 length equals 15 residues. CDR1 and CDR2 (germline): ENHRY, SYGVKD. The V end lost 2 bases, the J end lost 0 bases, and 8 bases lay between the germline ends. The CDR3 spells CAISEGVYSNQPQHF. The CDR3 DNA reads TGTGCCATCAGTGAGGGGGTTTATAGCAATCAGCCCCAGCATTTT.

The sample holds many counts of this clonotype. The CDR3 DNA follows: TGCAGTGCTACTCCCACCGGGTCCGGCTACACCTTC. Amino acid sequence: CSATPTGSGYTF. The rearrangement uses TRBV20-1 and TRBJ1-2; no definite D call. Germline V gives CDR1 DFQATT, CDR2 SNEGSKA (reference sequence). Trimming took 4 bases from V and 8 from J, leaving 14 bases between them. The CDR3 length is 12 residues.

This clonotype was observed many times. The CDR3 DNA sequence: TGTGCCAGCGAGGACAGTTACTACGAGCAGTACTTC. Its protein is CASEDSYYEQYF. The chain is built from TRBV28 and TRBJ2-7; maybe TRBD1 (6 bases). The length of the CDR3 is 12 residues. V was cut by 8 bases and J by 3 bases, with 11 bases left in between. Germline-derived CDR1 and CDR2 are MDHEN and SYDVKM.

This clonotype was counted ten times or more. The rearrangement joins TRBV11-1 to TRBJ1-2, with TRBD1 matching over 10 bases. Germline CDR1 reads SGHAT; CDR2 reads FQDESV (reference sequence). The CDR3 spans 16 residues. V lost 1 base and J lost 3; bases outside the gene matches: 5. In DNA, the CDR3 is TGTGCCAGCAGCTTAGTAGGACAGGGGGATTACTATGGCTACACCTTC. This sequence encodes CASSLVGQGDYYGYTF.

This clonotype was found many times. The rearrangement links TRBV20-1 to TRBJ2-5, with 8 bases fitting TRBD2. Germline trimming cut 8 bases from V and 5 bases from J; bases unmatched to any gene: 4. Per the germline V gene, CDR1 is DFQATT and CDR2 is SNEGSKA (reference sequence). The CDR3 has 11 amino acids. This chain's CDR3 is CSTAGDETQYF. The CDR3 nucleotides are TGCAGTACAGCGGGAGACGAGACCCAGTACTTC.

This clonotype has ten or more counts. The J gene is TRBJ1-2, the V gene TRBV28; D may be TRBD1 (6 bases). The V end lost 3 bases, the J end lost 8 bases, and 10 bases lay between the germline ends. The germline V gene has CDR1 MDHEN and CDR2 SYDVKM. This CDR3 is 12 amino acids long. The CDR3 loop is CASSLGHRGYTF. DNA for the CDR3: TGTGCCAGCAGTTTGGGACATCGCGGCTACACCTTC.

This clonotype was seen many times. The chain carries TRBV6-5 and TRBJ2-2; D ambiguous. CDR3 length: 14 residues. Per germline, CDR1 MNHEY and CDR2 SVGAGI. With 0 bases removed from V and 6 bases from J, the gap between germline ends came to 8 bases. The CDR3 sequence is CASSYSNGAGELFF. Here the CDR3 DNA reads TGTGCCAGCAGTTACTCGAACGGTGCCGGGGAGCTGTTTTTT.

As for this clonotype: A much larger clone differs by one base, so this may be a read error. This rearrangement joins TRBV3-1 to TRBJ1-2; D is possibly TRBD1 (5 bases). Germline CDR1 reads LGHDT; CDR2 reads YNNKEL (reference sequence). The CDR3 spans 15 residues. CDR3 bases: TGTGCCGGCAGCCAGGTTGGGCGGGGCAGCTATGGCTACACCTTC. Translation gives CAGSQVGRGSYGYTF.

This clonotype was picked up a small number of times. This chain links TRBV20-1 with TRBJ2-7; D possibly corresponds to TRBD1 (6 bases). The CDR3 contains 15 residues. The germline V and J ends were trimmed by 0 bases and 2 bases, with 14 bases remaining between them. The V gene's germline CDR1 is DFQATT and CDR2 SNEGSKA (reference sequence). CDR3 amino acids: CSAREWQGLPYEQYF. The CDR3 bases are TGCAGTGCTAGAGAGTGGCAGGGGCTTCCCTACGAGCAGTACTTC.

The V call is TRBV29-1, the J call TRBJ2-4; D is undetermined. In germline, CDR1 is SQVTM, CDR2 ANQGSEA. V was pared by 4 bases and J by 0 bases, with 4 bases between. This CDR3 comprises 12 residues. The CDR3 DNA sequence: TGCAGCGTTGTGCAAGCCAAAAACATTCAGTACTTC. Protein product: CSVVQAKNIQYF.

This rearrangement joins TRBV7-9 to TRBJ2-5; TRBD1 might be the D (6 bases). The ends were cut back, 4 bases at V and 3 bases at J, with 12 bases in the middle. CDR3 length: 14 residues. Germline V gene data show CDR1 as SEHNR and CDR2 as FQNEAQ (reference sequence). CDR3 region: CASSSDSSEETQYF. The CDR3 bases are TGTGCCAGCAGCTCGGACAGTTCAGAAGAGACCCAGTACTTC.

This clonotype appeared many times. The V and J genes are TRBV12-3 or TRBV12-4 and TRBJ1-2; D unresolved. Between the trimmed V and J ends, which lost 3 bases and 8 bases, there was a span of 10 bases. This CDR3 spans 12 amino acids. The CDR3 DNA reads as TGTGCCAGCAGTTTTAATCGGGAGGGCTACACCTTC. This codes for CASSFNREGYTF.

This clonotype was counted many times. The chain recombines TRBV4-1 with TRBJ1-1; the D is unclear. Germline CDR1 is MGHRA and CDR2 is YSYEKL. The V gene lost 0 bases and the J gene lost 3 bases, with 14 bases spanning the gap. CDR3 length: 16 amino acids. The CDR3 sequence is CASSQDINVGDTEAFF. CDR3 bases: TGCGCCAGCAGCCAAGATATAAACGTGGGTGACACTGAAGCTTTCTTT.

Ten or more counts support this clonotype. The rearrangement joins TRBV9 to TRBJ1-2; D is possibly TRBD1 (5 bases). V lost 0 bases to trimming and J lost 9 bases, with 15 bases between them. This CDR3 comprises 14 residues. CDR1 is SGDLS, CDR2 YYNGEE, per germline. CDR3 nucleotides: TGTGCCAGCAGCGTAGGTCAGGGAGAGGTTCGCTACACCTTC. Residues: CASSVGQGEVRYTF.

This chain uses TRBV7-2 with TRBJ1-6; 8 bases fit TRBD1. Losses at the gene ends were 0 bases for V and 5 bases for J; bases not matched to a gene: 9. The CDR3 consists of 18 residues. The germline CDR1 and CDR2 sequences are SGHTA and FQGNSA. CDR3: CASSLAGGQGANNSPLHF. In DNA, the CDR3 is TGTGCCAGCAGCTTAGCGGGGGGGCAGGGGGCAAATAATTCACCCCTCCACTTT.

This clonotype was found many times. This sequence joins TRBV11-3 and TRBJ1-1; D not resolved. V shed 3 bases and J shed 4 bases, with 9 bases lying between them. The CDR3 is 13 residues long. Per the germline V gene, CDR1 is SGHNT and CDR2 is YENEEA. In nucleotides, the CDR3 is TGTGCCAGCAGCTTCAAAAGGACCACTGAAGCTTTCTTT. Translating it yields CASSFKRTTEAFF. Filled out from reference TRBV11-3 and TRBJ1-1, the complete variable domain reads EAGVVQSPRYKIIEKKQPVAFWCNPISGHNTLYWYLQNLGQGPELLIRYENEEAVDDSQLPKDRFSAERLKGVDSTLKIQPAELGDSAVYLCASSFKRTTEAFFGQGTRLTVV.

This clonotype was found many times. The gene calls are TRBV30 and TRBJ1-6, with D possibly TRBD1 on 6 matching bases. V lost 1 base to trimming and J lost 10 bases, with 11 bases between them. The CDR3 sequence is 13 residues long. Looked up from germline, CDR1 is GTSNPN and CDR2 is SVGIG (reference sequence). DNA for the CDR3: TGTGCCTGGAGTGGGACAGTCAGATCACCCCTCCACTTT. This gives the protein CAWSGTVRSPLHF. Based on the CDR3 plus reference TRBV30 and TRBJ1-6, the full variable domain is SQTIHQWPATLVQPVGSPLSLECTVEGTSNPNLYWYRQAAGRGLQLLFYSVGIGQISSEVPQNLSASRPQDRQFILSSKKLLLSDSGFYLCAWSGTVRSPLHFGNGTRLTVT.

This clonotype was seen ten or more times. This chain connects TRBV7-3 to TRBJ2-7; D is unresolved. CDR1 and CDR2 (germline): SGHTA, FQGTGA. Trimming removed 4 bases at V and 2 bases at J, with 12 bases between. This CDR3 has 14 residues. The CDR3 reads CASSSANSAYEQYF. The CDR3 region has the DNA TGTGCCAGCAGCTCGGCCAACAGCGCCTACGAGCAGTACTTC. The full variable domain, rest sourced from reference TRBV7-3 and TRBJ2-7, is GAGVSQTPSNKVTEKGKYVELRCDPISGHTALYWYRQSLGQGPEFLIYFQGTGAADDSGLPNDRFFAVRPEGSVSTLKIQRTERGDSAVYLCASSSANSAYEQYFGPGTRLTVT.

This clonotype was recorded at least ten times. V gene TRBV11-3 combines with J gene TRBJ2-5; D may be TRBD1 (5 bases). Trimming left V 3 bases short and J 4 bases short, with 15 bases between. This CDR3 region has 15 residues. The germline CDR1 and CDR2 sequences are SGHNT and YENEEA. The CDR3 bases are TGTGCCAGCAGCTTGGGGTCAGGACAAGGAGAGACCCAGTACTTC. This encodes CASSLGSGQGETQYF. Drawing the rest from reference TRBV11-3 and TRBJ2-5, the complete variable domain is EAGVVQSPRYKIIEKKQPVAFWCNPISGHNTLYWYLQNLGQGPELLIRYENEEAVDDSQLPKDRFSAERLKGVDSTLKIQPAELGDSAVYLCASSLGSGQGETQYFGPGTRLLVL.

This clonotype was counted only a few times. This chain links TRBV6-5 with TRBJ2-2; 8 bases match TRBD1. The trim removed 4 bases at V and 3 bases at J, leaving 4 bases unmatched. The CDR3 contains 15 residues. Germline loops: CDR1 MNHEY, CDR2 SVGAGI. The CDR3 here is CASSFWTGHTGELFF. Here the CDR3 DNA reads TGTGCCAGCAGTTTCTGGACAGGGCACACCGGGGAGCTGTTTTTT.

This clonotype was detected many times. This sequence joins TRBV11-3 and TRBJ2-7; 9 bases map to TRBD2. CDR1 SGHNT and CDR2 YENEEA come from the germline V gene. Trimming cost V 3 bases and J 6 bases; bases outside gene matches: 3. CDR3 length equals 13 residues. CDR3 sequence: CASSFSGSREQYF. The CDR3 bases are TGTGCCAGCAGCTTTAGCGGGAGTCGCGAGCAGTACTTC.

This clonotype has at least ten counts. The V call is TRBV24-1, the J call TRBJ1-5, with D possibly TRBD1 on 5 matching bases. Germline V gives CDR1 KGHDR, CDR2 SFDVKD. With 5 bases removed from V and 4 bases from J, the gap between germline ends came to 17 bases. This CDR3 has 16 amino acids. The CDR3 here is CATSVGGTGGNQPQHF. The CDR3 DNA reads TGTGCCACCAGTGTGGGGGGAACCGGCGGGAATCAGCCCCAGCATTTT.

V gene TRBV29-1 combines with J gene TRBJ1-1, with 9 bases lining up with TRBD1. Trimming cost V 4 bases and J 4 bases; bases outside gene matches: 7. CDR1 is SQVTM, CDR2 ANQGSEA, per germline. The CDR3 is made up of 14 amino acids. The DNA of the CDR3 is TGCAGCGTTGCTCTGACAGGGGGAAGCACTGAAGCTTTCTTT. Encoded protein: CSVALTGGSTEAFF.

This clonotype was detected ten times or more. This chain joins TRBV5-1 and TRBJ1-5; D perhaps matches TRBD1 (6 bases). Per the germline V gene, CDR1 is SGHRS and CDR2 is YFSETQ. Trimming took 0 bases from V and 3 from J, leaving 13 bases between them. This CDR3 comprises 16 residues. The CDR3 DNA is TGCGCCAGCAGCTTGGAGTACCGGGACAACAATCAGCCCCAGCATTTT. Residues: CASSLEYRDNNQPQHF.

This clonotype was detected ten times or more. V and J are TRBV13 and TRBJ2-7, with unresolved D. From germline, CDR1 is PRHDT and CDR2 FYEKMQ (reference sequence). The V gene lost 0 bases and the J gene lost 5 bases, with 14 bases spanning the gap. CDR3 length: 15 amino acids. Here the CDR3 DNA reads TGTGCCAGCAGCTTAGGCGGTACCAATCGGGACGAGCAGTACTTC. Translation gives CASSLGGTNRDEQYF.

The table lists this clonotype with a few counts. V is TRBV18 and J is TRBJ1-5; 7 bases map to TRBD1. This CDR3 is built from 16 residues. Unmatched junction bases numbered 8, after V lost 2 bases and J lost 4 bases. The germline CDR1 and CDR2 sequences are KGHSH and LQKENI. CDR3 protein: CASSPNPGQRNQPQHF. The CDR3 nucleotides are TGTGCCAGCTCACCAAACCCGGGACAGAGAAATCAGCCCCAGCATTTT.